The sample holds many counts of the clone carrying this T cell receptor beta chain. The data stem from a study of T cells in Graves' hyperthyroidism and ophthalmopathy. Amplification of TCR beta CDR3 regions used RNA as the template. HTBI primers were used for first-round RT-PCR of the TCR CDR3. TCRdb fed the multiplex PCR reads into MiXCR, producing one record per CDR3 protein. The data contain 450,000 to 650,000 distinct CDR3 sequences, 20% to 25% of them singletons. The germline V gene encodes CDR1 SEHNR and CDR2 FQNEAQ (reference sequence). V was cut by 5 bases and J by 1 base, with 11 bases left in between. CDR3 length equals 14 residues.

The chain employs TRBV7-9 and TRBJ2-5; unclear D gene. Sequencing input: blood. The TCR was taken from a man aged 18 to 30 with Graves' hyperthyroidism. Written as DNA, the CDR3 is TGTGCCAGCAGCCCCCTCCGTACCCAAGAGACCCAGTACTTC. The encoded protein is CASSPLRTQETQYF.